Given below is one T cell receptor beta chain in context. The sample belongs to a study of cytomegalovirus exposure and HLA in healthy donors. Germline loops: CDR1 MNHEY, CDR2 SMNVEV (reference sequence). The CDR3 has 14 residues. V shed 2 bases and J shed 4 bases, with 11 bases lying between them. Repertoires were generated with immunoSEQ multiplex PCR, while TCRdb's copy carries only in-frame clones and drops some. The sample carries approximately 200,000 clones, 85% to 95% recorded once. Sequencing was performed on PBMCs. The V and J genes are TRBV27 and TRBJ1-1, with a tentative D call TRBD1 (5 bases). The clonotype was recovered from a woman between 18 and 29 years old in good health and CMV-seronegative. The CDR3 is CASSLAAGGTEAFF. In DNA form, the CDR3 reads TGTGCCAGCAGTTTAGCAGCGGGGGGCACTGAAGCTTTCTTT.